This T cell receptor (beta chain) was documented in a study of blood T cell repertoires in COVID-19. Overall study context: COVID-19 samples, acute and convalescent, were from the United States, Italy and Spain. Nucleic acid was either cDNA or gDNA, and it came from T cells, B-cell-depleted T cells, or PBMCs.

TCRdb keeps only in-frame clones here, not all; method: immunoSEQ multiplex PCR. The table lists roughly 290,000 clones, around 91% of them singletons. The age range of participants was 18 to 89 years, with residence in about two dozen US areas. Each participant's cohort was designated according to participant-reported clinical history. V shed 7 bases and J shed 0 bases, with 17 bases lying between them. The CDR3 length is 16 residues. The germline V gene has CDR1 SGHRS and CDR2 YFSETQ. The chain carries TRBV5-1 and TRBJ2-1; D perhaps matches TRBD2 (7 bases). Sequencing was performed on PBMCs or T cells enriched from blood (not recorded which). The origin of this receptor is a woman under 30 with acute COVID-19. CDR3 DNA: TGCGCCAGCGGGGAGGGGGGACCTATCTCCTACAATGAGCAGTTCTTC. This encodes CASGEGGPISYNEQFF.